A selection of T cell receptor beta chains follows, all from one sample in a study of Graves' ophthalmopathy and Graves' hyperthyroidism. MiXCR was run by TCRdb on the multiplex PCR reads, yielding one entry per CDR3 protein. The repertoire holds hundreds of thousands of distinct CDR3 sequences, with roughly 20% as singletons. The sequencing input was peripheral blood. The source of these receptors is a woman between 18 and 29 years old with stable Graves' hyperthyroidism. Some clones in this sample may be carry-over from other donors' samples. Each CDR3 is given with its conserved first and last residue. The order of the fields is J gene, D gene, CDR3 length, clone size, V gene, CDR3 protein, CDR3 DNA. D genes are given only for firm matches. Expanded clones are given a class, and other clones once, few, many or no size at all.

J gene: TRBJ1-1
D gene: .
CDR3 length: 9
clone size: many
V gene: TRBV6-6
CDR3 protein: CASSYGAFF
CDR3 DNA: TGTGCCAGCAGTTACGGAGCTTTCTTT

J gene: TRBJ1-1
D gene: .
CDR3 length: 13
clone size: many
V gene: TRBV7-9
CDR3 protein: CASNRLLNTEAFF
CDR3 DNA: TGTGCCAGCAACCGACTCTTAAACACTGAAGCTTTCTTT

J gene: TRBJ2-7
D gene: TRBD2
CDR3 length: 16
clone size: .
V gene: TRBV7-2
CDR3 protein: CASSLAGLAGGVEQYF
CDR3 DNA: TGTGCCAGCAGCTTAGCAGGGCTAGCGGGAGGTGTCGAGCAGTACTTC

J gene: TRBJ2-7
D gene: TRBD2
CDR3 length: 15
clone size: many
V gene: TRBV7-2
CDR3 protein: CASSLASGRGYEQYF
CDR3 DNA: TGTGCCAGCAGCTTAGCGAGCGGGAGGGGCTACGAGCAGTACTTC

J gene: TRBJ1-6
D gene: .
CDR3 length: 17
clone size: many
V gene: TRBV10-3
CDR3 protein: CAISESTRGRRESPLHF
CDR3 DNA: TGTGCCATCAGTGAGTCGACGCGTGGCAGGCGGGAGTCACCCCTCCACTTT

J gene: TRBJ2-2
D gene: TRBD2
CDR3 length: 18
clone size: few
V gene: TRBV11-1
CDR3 protein: CASSFLTSGRSYTGELFF
CDR3 DNA: TGTGCCAGCAGCTTCCTGACTAGCGGGAGGTCATACACCGGGGAGCTGTTTTTT

J gene: TRBJ2-5
D gene: .
CDR3 length: 13
clone size: .
V gene: TRBV20-1
CDR3 protein: CSAQPEYQETQYF
CDR3 DNA: TGCAGTGCGCAGCCTGAGTACCAAGAGACCCAGTACTTC

J gene: TRBJ1-5
D gene: .
CDR3 length: 14
clone size: few
V gene: TRBV7-9
CDR3 protein: CASSLGLGNQPQHF
CDR3 DNA: TGTGCCAGCAGCTTAGGGCTGGGCAATCAGCCCCAGCATTTT

J gene: TRBJ2-7
D gene: TRBD1
CDR3 length: 14
clone size: few
V gene: TRBV2
CDR3 protein: CASTSGTGRSEQYF
CDR3 DNA: TGTGCCAGCACATCCGGGACAGGGCGTAGCGAGCAGTACTTC

J gene: TRBJ2-7
D gene: TRBD2
CDR3 length: 18
clone size: many
V gene: TRBV5-1
CDR3 protein: CASSSLSGTSGSRYEQYF
CDR3 DNA: TGCGCCAGCAGCTCCTTATCCGGGACTAGCGGGAGCCGGTACGAGCAGTACTTC

J gene: TRBJ1-1
D gene: TRBD1
CDR3 length: 18
clone size: .
V gene: TRBV7-3
CDR3 protein: CASSPKGNRGRMNTEAFF
CDR3 DNA: TGTGCCAGCAGTCCGAAGGGAAACAGGGGGCGCATGAACACTGAAGCTTTCTTT

J gene: TRBJ1-5
D gene: .
CDR3 length: 16
clone size: few
V gene: TRBV20-1
CDR3 protein: CSARDLGVPLNQPQHF
CDR3 DNA: TGCAGTGCTAGAGATCTCGGGGTACCTCTCAATCAGCCCCAGCATTTT

J gene: TRBJ2-7
D gene: TRBD2
CDR3 length: 15
clone size: many
V gene: TRBV2
CDR3 protein: CASSSRLAGGNEQYF
CDR3 DNA: TGTGCCAGCAGCTCCCGACTAGCGGGAGGGAATGAGCAGTACTTC

J gene: TRBJ2-7
D gene: .
CDR3 length: 14
clone size: many
V gene: TRBV2
CDR3 protein: CASSPPRGSYEQYF
CDR3 DNA: TGTGCCAGCAGTCCCCCCAGGGGCTCCTACGAGCAGTACTTC

J gene: TRBJ2-7
D gene: .
CDR3 length: 14
clone size: .
V gene: TRBV20-1
CDR3 protein: CSAPRRDASYEQYF
CDR3 DNA: TGCAGTGCCCCGCGCAGGGACGCCTCCTACGAGCAGTACTTC

J gene: TRBJ2-7
D gene: .
CDR3 length: 16
clone size: many
V gene: TRBV30
CDR3 protein: CAWSARMPGAPREQYF
CDR3 DNA: TGTGCCTGGAGTGCGCGAATGCCGGGAGCCCCCCGGGAGCAGTACTTC

J gene: TRBJ2-7
D gene: .
CDR3 length: 15
clone size: few
V gene: TRBV20-1
CDR3 protein: CSASSLETGSYEQYF
CDR3 DNA: TGCAGTGCTAGTTCCCTCGAGACAGGTTCCTACGAGCAGTACTTC

J gene: TRBJ1-3
D gene: .
CDR3 length: 15
clone size: many
V gene: TRBV6-1
CDR3 protein: CASSEGAFSGNTIYF
CDR3 DNA: TGTGCCAGCAGTGAAGGAGCATTCTCTGGAAACACCATATATTTT

J gene: TRBJ2-4
D gene: .
CDR3 length: 13
clone size: .
V gene: TRBV12-3/TRBV12-4
CDR3 protein: CASKLYSGNIKYF
CDR3 DNA: TGTGCCAGCAAGTTGTATAGCGGCAACATTAAGTACTTC

J gene: TRBJ1-2
D gene: .
CDR3 length: 15
clone size: few
V gene: TRBV6-1
CDR3 protein: CASSPYPGVDYGYTF
CDR3 DNA: TGTGCCAGCAGTCCCTATCCTGGGGTTGACTATGGCTACACCTTC

J gene: TRBJ1-5
D gene: .
CDR3 length: 14
clone size: many
V gene: TRBV30
CDR3 protein: CAWSGLTNNQPQHF
CDR3 DNA: TGTGCCTGGAGTGGTCTGACAAACAATCAGCCCCAGCATTTT

J gene: TRBJ2-7
D gene: .
CDR3 length: 13
clone size: many
V gene: TRBV12-3/TRBV12-4
CDR3 protein: CASSLGATGGQYF
CDR3 DNA: TGTGCCAGCAGTTTGGGCGCGACAGGCGGGCAGTACTTC

J gene: TRBJ1-2
D gene: TRBD1
CDR3 length: 17
clone size: few
V gene: TRBV12-3/TRBV12-4
CDR3 protein: CASSLKGQGGDSYGYTF
CDR3 DNA: TGTGCCAGCAGTTTAAAGGGACAGGGAGGCGATTCGTATGGCTACACCTTC

J gene: TRBJ2-7
D gene: TRBD2
CDR3 length: 15
clone size: .
V gene: TRBV27
CDR3 protein: CASSGGTSSPYEQYF
CDR3 DNA: TGTGCCAGCAGTGGGGGGACTAGCAGTCCCTACGAGCAGTACTTC

J gene: TRBJ1-3
D gene: .
CDR3 length: 13
clone size: many
V gene: TRBV27
CDR3 protein: CASRMGTGNTIYF
CDR3 DNA: TGTGCCAGCCGAATGGGGACTGGAAACACCATATATTTT

J gene: TRBJ1-2
D gene: .
CDR3 length: 15
clone size: few
V gene: TRBV12-3/TRBV12-4
CDR3 protein: CASSLTPGRVDGYTF
CDR3 DNA: TGTGCCAGCAGTTTAACTCCGGGGAGGGTCGATGGCTACACCTTC

J gene: TRBJ2-5
D gene: .
CDR3 length: 16
clone size: many
V gene: TRBV20-1
CDR3 protein: CSAPSSEGWVRETQYF
CDR3 DNA: TGCAGTGCCCCGTCAAGCGAGGGATGGGTTCGGGAGACCCAGTACTTC

J gene: TRBJ2-2
D gene: TRBD1
CDR3 length: 15
clone size: few
V gene: TRBV25-1
CDR3 protein: CASSENRGLTGELFF
CDR3 DNA: TGTGCCAGCAGTGAGAACAGGGGGCTCACCGGGGAGCTGTTTTTT

J gene: TRBJ1-5
D gene: .
CDR3 length: 15
clone size: many
V gene: TRBV20-1
CDR3 protein: CSAIGQLNSNQPQHF
CDR3 DNA: TGCAGTGCTATTGGACAGCTTAATAGCAATCAGCCCCAGCATTTT

J gene: TRBJ2-2
D gene: .
CDR3 length: 15
clone size: .
V gene: TRBV5-1
CDR3 protein: CASSLSGALAGELFF
CDR3 DNA: TGCGCCAGCAGCTTGTCAGGGGCATTGGCCGGGGAGCTGTTTTTT

J gene: TRBJ1-2
D gene: .
CDR3 length: 12
clone size: many
V gene: TRBV12-3/TRBV12-4
CDR3 protein: CASNTGFYGYTF
CDR3 DNA: TGTGCCAGCAACACAGGGTTCTATGGCTACACCTTC

J gene: TRBJ2-7
D gene: .
CDR3 length: 14
clone size: many
V gene: TRBV27
CDR3 protein: CASSSTTGSYEQYF
CDR3 DNA: TGTGCCAGCAGCTCCACTACAGGGAGCTACGAGCAGTACTTC

J gene: TRBJ1-2
D gene: TRBD1
CDR3 length: 15
clone size: many
V gene: TRBV20-1
CDR3 protein: CSARLGDRGIYGYTF
CDR3 DNA: TGCAGTGCTAGACTTGGAGACAGGGGGATTTATGGCTACACCTTC

J gene: TRBJ1-5
D gene: .
CDR3 length: 15
clone size: many
V gene: TRBV9
CDR3 protein: CASSVEGWSNQPQHF
CDR3 DNA: TGTGCCAGCAGCGTAGAAGGTTGGAGCAATCAGCCCCAGCATTTT

J gene: TRBJ1-2
D gene: TRBD1
CDR3 length: 14
clone size: .
V gene: TRBV28
CDR3 protein: CASSPTGAPAGYTF
CDR3 DNA: TGTGCCAGCAGTCCTACAGGGGCGCCAGCTGGCTACACCTTC

J gene: TRBJ1-1
D gene: .
CDR3 length: 15
clone size: many
V gene: TRBV10-3
CDR3 protein: CAISEAITMNTEAFF
CDR3 DNA: TGTGCCATCAGTGAGGCGATAACAATGAACACTGAAGCTTTCTTT

J gene: TRBJ1-5
D gene: TRBD1
CDR3 length: 16
clone size: few
V gene: TRBV6-5
CDR3 protein: CASSSSGGQGSQPQHF
CDR3 DNA: TGTGCCAGCAGTTCGTCTGGGGGACAGGGGAGTCAGCCCCAGCATTTT

J gene: TRBJ1-1
D gene: TRBD1
CDR3 length: 13
clone size: few
V gene: TRBV28
CDR3 protein: CASSLSSGQKAFF
CDR3 DNA: TGTGCCAGCAGTTTAAGTTCGGGACAGAAAGCTTTCTTT

J gene: TRBJ2-7
D gene: .
CDR3 length: 13
clone size: once
V gene: TRBV12-3/TRBV12-4
CDR3 protein: CASSLVQAHEQYF
CDR3 DNA: TGTGCCAGCAGTTTAGTCCAGGCCCACGAGCAGTACTTC

J gene: TRBJ1-1
D gene: .
CDR3 length: 14
clone size: few
V gene: TRBV27
CDR3 protein: CASRNPGPNTEAFF
CDR3 DNA: TGTGCCAGCAGAAATCCGGGACCGAACACTGAAGCTTTCTTT

J gene: TRBJ2-5
D gene: TRBD1
CDR3 length: 15
clone size: many
V gene: TRBV11-2
CDR3 protein: CASSVRTGPFGTQYF
CDR3 DNA: TGTGCCAGCAGCGTGCGGACAGGCCCGTTTGGGACCCAGTACTTC

J gene: TRBJ2-5
D gene: .
CDR3 length: 16
clone size: many
V gene: TRBV28
CDR3 protein: CASSWDPDKGGETQYF
CDR3 DNA: TGTGCCAGCAGTTGGGACCCGGATAAGGGGGGAGAGACCCAGTACTTC

J gene: TRBJ1-1
D gene: .
CDR3 length: 13
clone size: .
V gene: TRBV30
CDR3 protein: CAWRKTGNTEAFF
CDR3 DNA: TGTGCCTGGAGAAAGACAGGGAACACTGAAGCTTTCTTT

J gene: TRBJ1-1
D gene: .
CDR3 length: 13
clone size: many
V gene: TRBV19
CDR3 protein: CASSIPPGPPSFF
CDR3 DNA: TGTGCCAGTAGTATTCCTCCGGGACCCCCATCTTTCTTT

J gene: TRBJ2-6
D gene: TRBD1
CDR3 length: 19
clone size: many
V gene: TRBV11-2
CDR3 protein: CASRPRTGGVGSGANVLTF
CDR3 DNA: TGTGCCAGCAGGCCCCGGACAGGGGGCGTGGGATCTGGGGCCAACGTCCTGACTTTC

J gene: TRBJ1-2
D gene: .
CDR3 length: 14
clone size: many
V gene: TRBV20-1
CDR3 protein: CSADQKDIYYGYTF
CDR3 DNA: TGCAGTGCAGATCAAAAGGACATTTACTATGGCTACACCTTC

J gene: TRBJ1-1
D gene: .
CDR3 length: 14
clone size: many
V gene: TRBV4-1
CDR3 protein: CASSTASMNTEAFF
CDR3 DNA: TGCGCCAGCAGCACCGCCAGCATGAACACTGAAGCTTTCTTT

J gene: TRBJ1-2
D gene: .
CDR3 length: 17
clone size: .
V gene: TRBV4-1
CDR3 protein: CASSQSIPTVGGYGYTF
CDR3 DNA: TGCGCCAGCAGCCAATCCATACCGACAGTTGGGGGCTATGGCTACACCTTC

J gene: TRBJ1-1
D gene: .
CDR3 length: 14
clone size: .
V gene: TRBV12-3/TRBV12-4
CDR3 protein: CASSWGLWNDEAFF
CDR3 DNA: TGTGCCAGCAGCTGGGGACTGTGGAACGATGAAGCTTTCTTT

J gene: TRBJ1-1
D gene: .
CDR3 length: 18
clone size: many
V gene: TRBV12-5
CDR3 protein: CASGLVLSAGDMNTEAFF
CDR3 DNA: TGTGCTAGTGGTTTGGTACTATCGGCAGGGGACATGAACACTGAAGCTTTCTTT

J gene: TRBJ1-2
D gene: .
CDR3 length: 15
clone size: once
V gene: TRBV6-5
CDR3 protein: CASSSRDIGIYGYTF
CDR3 DNA: TGTGCCAGCAGTTCGCGGGACATCGGAATCTATGGCTACACCTTC

J gene: TRBJ2-7
D gene: .
CDR3 length: 15
clone size: many
V gene: TRBV9
CDR3 protein: CASTPTGQAPYEQYF
CDR3 DNA: TGTGCCAGCACTCCTACGGGACAAGCCCCCTACGAGCAGTACTTC

J gene: TRBJ2-1
D gene: .
CDR3 length: 13
clone size: .
V gene: TRBV6-2/TRBV6-3
CDR3 protein: CASAGAGYNEQFF
CDR3 DNA: TGTGCCAGCGCCGGGGCCGGCTACAATGAGCAGTTCTTC

J gene: TRBJ2-7
D gene: TRBD1
CDR3 length: 12
clone size: .
V gene: TRBV6-1
CDR3 protein: CASSNDRAEQYF
CDR3 DNA: TGTGCCAGCAGCAATGACAGGGCCGAGCAGTACTTC